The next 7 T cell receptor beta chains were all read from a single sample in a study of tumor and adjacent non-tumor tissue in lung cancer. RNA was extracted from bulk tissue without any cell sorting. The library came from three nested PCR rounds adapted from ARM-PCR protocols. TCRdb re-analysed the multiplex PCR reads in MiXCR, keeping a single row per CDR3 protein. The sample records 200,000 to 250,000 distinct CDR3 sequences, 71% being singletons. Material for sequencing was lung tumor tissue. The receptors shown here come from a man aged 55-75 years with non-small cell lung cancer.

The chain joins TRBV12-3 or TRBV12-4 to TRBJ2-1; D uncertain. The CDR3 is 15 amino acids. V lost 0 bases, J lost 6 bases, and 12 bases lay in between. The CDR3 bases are TGTGCCAGCAGTTTAGCCTGGAAACTGCTCAATGAGCAGTTCTTC. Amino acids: CASSLAWKLLNEQFF.

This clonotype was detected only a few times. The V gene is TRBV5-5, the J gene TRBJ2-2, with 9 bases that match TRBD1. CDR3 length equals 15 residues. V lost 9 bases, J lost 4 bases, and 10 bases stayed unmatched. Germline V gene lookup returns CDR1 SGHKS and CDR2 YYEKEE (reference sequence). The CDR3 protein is CATQPGQGSTGELFF. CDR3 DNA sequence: TGTGCCACTCAACCGGGACAGGGTAGCACCGGGGAGCTGTTTTTT.

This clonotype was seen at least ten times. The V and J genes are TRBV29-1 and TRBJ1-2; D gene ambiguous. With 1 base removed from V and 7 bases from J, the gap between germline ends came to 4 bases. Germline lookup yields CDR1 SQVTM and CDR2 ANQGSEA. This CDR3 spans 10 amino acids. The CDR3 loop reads CSVEGSGYTF. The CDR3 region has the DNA TGCAGCGTTGAAGGAAGTGGCTACACCTTC.

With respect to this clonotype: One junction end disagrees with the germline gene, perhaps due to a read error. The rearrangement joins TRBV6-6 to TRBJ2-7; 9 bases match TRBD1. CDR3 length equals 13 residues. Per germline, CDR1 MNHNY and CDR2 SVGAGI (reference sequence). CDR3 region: CASRGQGLGEEYF. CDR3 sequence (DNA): TGCGCCAGCAGGGGACAGGGTCTGGGCGAGGAGTACTTC.

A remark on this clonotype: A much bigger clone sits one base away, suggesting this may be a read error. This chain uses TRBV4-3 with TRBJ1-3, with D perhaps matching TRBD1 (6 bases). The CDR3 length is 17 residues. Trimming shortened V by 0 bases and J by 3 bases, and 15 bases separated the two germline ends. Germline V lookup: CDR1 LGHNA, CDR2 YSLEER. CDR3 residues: CASSQEWGQYYGNTIYF. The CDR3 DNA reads TGCGCCAGCAGCCAAGAGTGGGGGCAGTACTATGGAAACACCATATATTTT.

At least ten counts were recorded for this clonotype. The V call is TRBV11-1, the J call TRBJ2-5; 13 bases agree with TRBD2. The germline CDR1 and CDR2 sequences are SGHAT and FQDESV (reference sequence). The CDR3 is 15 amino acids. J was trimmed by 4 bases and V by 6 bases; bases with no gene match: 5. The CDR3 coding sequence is TGTGCCAGCAGTGCCGGGACTAGCGGGACAGAGACCCAGTACTTC. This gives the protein CASSAGTSGTETQYF.

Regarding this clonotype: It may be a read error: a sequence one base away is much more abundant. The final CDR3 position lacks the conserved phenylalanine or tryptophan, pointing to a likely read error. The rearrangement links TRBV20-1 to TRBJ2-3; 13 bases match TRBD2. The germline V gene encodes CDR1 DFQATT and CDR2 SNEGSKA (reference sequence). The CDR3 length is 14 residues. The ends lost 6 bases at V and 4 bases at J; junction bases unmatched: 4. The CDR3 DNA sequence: TGCAGTGCACGACTAGCGGGGGGACCAGATACGCAGTATCTT. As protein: CSARLAGGPDTQYL.